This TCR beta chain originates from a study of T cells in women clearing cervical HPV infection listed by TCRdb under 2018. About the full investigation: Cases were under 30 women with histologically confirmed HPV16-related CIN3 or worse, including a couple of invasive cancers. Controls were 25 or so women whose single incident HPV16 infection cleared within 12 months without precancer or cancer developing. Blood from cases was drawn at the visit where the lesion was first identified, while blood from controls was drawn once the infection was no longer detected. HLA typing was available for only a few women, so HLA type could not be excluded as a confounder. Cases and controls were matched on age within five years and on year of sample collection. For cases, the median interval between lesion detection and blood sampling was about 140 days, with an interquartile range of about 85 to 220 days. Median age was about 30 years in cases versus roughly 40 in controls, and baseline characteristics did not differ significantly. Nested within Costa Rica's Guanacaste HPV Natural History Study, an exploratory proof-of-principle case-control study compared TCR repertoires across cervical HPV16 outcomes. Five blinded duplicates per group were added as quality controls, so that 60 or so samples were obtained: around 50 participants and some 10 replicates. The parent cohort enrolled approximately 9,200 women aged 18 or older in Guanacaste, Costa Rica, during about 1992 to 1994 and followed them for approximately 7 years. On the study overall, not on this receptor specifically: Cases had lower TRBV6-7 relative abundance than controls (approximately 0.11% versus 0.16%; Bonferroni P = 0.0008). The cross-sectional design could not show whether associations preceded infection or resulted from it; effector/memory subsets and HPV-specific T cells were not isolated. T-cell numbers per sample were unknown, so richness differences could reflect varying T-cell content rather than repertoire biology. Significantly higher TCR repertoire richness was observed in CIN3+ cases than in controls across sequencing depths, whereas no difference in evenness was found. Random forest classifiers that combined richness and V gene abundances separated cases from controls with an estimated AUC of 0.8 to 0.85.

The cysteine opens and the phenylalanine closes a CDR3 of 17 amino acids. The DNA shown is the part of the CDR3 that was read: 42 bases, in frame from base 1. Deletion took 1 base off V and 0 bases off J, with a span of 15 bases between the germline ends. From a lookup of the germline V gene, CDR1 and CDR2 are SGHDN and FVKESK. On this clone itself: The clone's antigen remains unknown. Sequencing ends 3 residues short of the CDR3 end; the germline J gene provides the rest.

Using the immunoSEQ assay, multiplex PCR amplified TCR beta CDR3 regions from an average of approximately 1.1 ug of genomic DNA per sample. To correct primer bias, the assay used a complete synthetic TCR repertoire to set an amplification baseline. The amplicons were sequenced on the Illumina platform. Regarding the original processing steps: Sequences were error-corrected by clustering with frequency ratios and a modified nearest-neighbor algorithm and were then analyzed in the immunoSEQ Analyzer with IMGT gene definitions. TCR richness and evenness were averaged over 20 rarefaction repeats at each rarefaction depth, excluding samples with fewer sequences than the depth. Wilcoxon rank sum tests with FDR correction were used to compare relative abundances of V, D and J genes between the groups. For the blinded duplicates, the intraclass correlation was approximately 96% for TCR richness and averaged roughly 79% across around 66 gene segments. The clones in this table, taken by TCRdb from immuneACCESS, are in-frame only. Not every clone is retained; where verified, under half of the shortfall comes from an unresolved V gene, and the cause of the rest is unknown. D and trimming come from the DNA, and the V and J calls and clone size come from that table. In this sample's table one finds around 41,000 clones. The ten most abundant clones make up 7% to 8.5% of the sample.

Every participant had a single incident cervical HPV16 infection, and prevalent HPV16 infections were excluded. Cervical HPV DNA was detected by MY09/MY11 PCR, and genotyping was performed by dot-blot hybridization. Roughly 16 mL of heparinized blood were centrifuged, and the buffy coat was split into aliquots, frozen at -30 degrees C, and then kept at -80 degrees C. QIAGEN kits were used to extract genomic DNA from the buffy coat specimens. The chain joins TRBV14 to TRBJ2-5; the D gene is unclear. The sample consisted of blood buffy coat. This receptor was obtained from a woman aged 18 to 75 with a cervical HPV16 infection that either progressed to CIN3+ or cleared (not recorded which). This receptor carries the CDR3 CASSQGIQNEYQETQYF. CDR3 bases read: TGTGCCAGCAGCCAAGGAATACAGAACGAATACCAAGAGACC.